This is a list of T cell receptor beta chains from one sample in a study of blood T cell repertoires in COVID-19. Using immunoSEQ multiplex PCR, the repertoire was profiled, and TCRdb retains in-frame clones only, with some absent. The data show hundreds of thousands of clones, roughly 85% seen once. The sample taken for sequencing was peripheral blood. The receptors shown here come from a man between 18 and 29 years old with active or convalescent COVID-19. The CDR3 runs from the conserved cysteine through the conserved F or W. D genes are given only for firm matches. Size is stated for part of the rows, as once, few or many counts, or as a class when the clone is expanded.

TRBV27	TRBJ2-2	NA	once	TGTGCCAGCAGTTTGTACTCCTTTAACACCGGGGAGCTGTTTTTT	CASSLYSFNTGELFF
TRBV7-8	TRBJ1-3	NA	NA	TGTGCCAGCAGCCTGAGGGCCGTCTACTCTGGAAACACCATATATTTT	CASSLRAVYSGNTIYF
TRBV4-3	TRBJ2-7	TRBD1	NA	TGCGCCAGCAGCCGAGACAGGGACTACGAGCAGTACTTC	CASSRDRDYEQYF
TRBV5-6	TRBJ1-1	TRBD1	once	TGTGCCAGCAACCTGGGACAGGGGGGGACTGAAGCTTTCTTT	CASNLGQGGTEAFF
TRBV19	TRBJ2-7	NA	NA	TGTGCCAGTAGTATTGAGCAGGGGGGTCCCGAGCAGTACTTC	CASSIEQGGPEQYF
TRBV5-6	TRBJ1-1	NA	NA	TGTGCCACCACCCCTGGGGGGGCTCGGACTGAAGCTTTCTTT	CATTPGGARTEAFF
TRBV10-3	TRBJ1-1	NA	once	TGTGCCATCAGTGAGTCGGCCAGGGACACTGAAGCTTTCTTT	CAISESARDTEAFF
TRBV6-5	TRBJ1-5	NA	NA	TGTGCCAGCAGAAGCCGTGGGGCAGGTCAGCCCCAGCATTTT	CASRSRGAGQPQHF
TRBV3-1/TRBV3-2	TRBJ2-5	TRBD2	NA	TGTGCCAGCAGAGATAGCGGGGGCCAAGAGACCCAGTACTTC	CASRDSGGQETQYF
TRBV28	TRBJ2-1	TRBD2	once	TGTGCCAGCAGTTTAACAGCGGGAGTCGGCAATGAGCAGTTCTTC	CASSLTAGVGNEQFF
TRBV7-9	TRBJ2-5	TRBD2	NA	TGTGCCAGCAGCTTAGCGTCGGGGGGGTTGATTAGTGACTTC	CASSLASGGLISDF
TRBV15	TRBJ1-1	TRBD1	NA	TGTGCCACCAGCAGGGACAGGCTCACTGAAGCTTTCTTT	CATSRDRLTEAFF
TRBV7-9	TRBJ2-3	TRBD1	few	TGTGCCAGCAGCTGGGACAGGGGGCACACAGATACGCAGTATTTT	CASSWDRGHTDTQYF
TRBV2	TRBJ2-7	NA	once	TGTGCCAGCAGTGATGCCCAGGGCGAGTCCTACGAGCAGTACTTC	CASSDAQGESYEQYF
TRBV12-3/TRBV12-4	TRBJ2-5	TRBD2	NA	TGTGCCAGCAGGCTAGCGGGGGCTGAGACCCAGTACTTC	CASRLAGAETQYF
TRBV11-2	TRBJ1-1	NA	NA	TGTGCCAGCAGCTCTCTGGGTGTTCGAGGAGCTTTCTTT	CASSSLGVRGAFF
TRBV7-3	TRBJ2-3	NA	NA	TGTGCCAGCAGCTTAGGTCACGGTAGCACAGATACGCAGTATTTT	CASSLGHGSTDTQYF
TRBV6-5	TRBJ1-3	TRBD1	NA	TGTGCCAGCAGTTGGACAGGGACCTCTGGAAACACCATATATTTT	CASSWTGTSGNTIYF
TRBV7-9	TRBJ1-6	NA	NA	TGTGCCAGCAGCGTAGGACAGTCCGACTCACCCCTCCACTTT	CASSVGQSDSPLHF
TRBV2	TRBJ2-1	TRBD2	NA	TGTGCCAGCGCACCGGGACTAGACTTCACTGAGCAGTTCTTC	CASAPGLDFTEQFF
TRBV27	TRBJ2-1	TRBD2	NA	TGTGCCAGCAGTCGCGGGACTAGTGGTGAGCAGTTCTTC	CASSRGTSGEQFF
TRBV14	TRBJ2-1	TRBD1	NA	TGTGCCAGCAGCCAACGGACAGGGAGTTTTCAAAGCTCCTACAATGAGCAGTTCTTC	CASSQRTGSFQSSYNEQFF
TRBV4-3	TRBJ1-1	NA	NA	TGCGCCAGCAGCCCGACCCGGGTGAACACTGAAGCTTTCTTT	CASSPTRVNTEAFF
TRBV30	TRBJ1-2	TRBD1	NA	TGTGCCTGGAGTGGTGTCAGGGGGTCCTATGGCTACACCTTC	CAWSGVRGSYGYTF
TRBV5-1	TRBJ2-5	TRBD1	NA	TGCGCCAGCAGCCCCGGGACAGAAGAAGAGACCCAGTACTTC	CASSPGTEEETQYF
TRBV7-9	TRBJ2-2	NA	NA	TGTGCCAGCAGCTCAGGGGTTAGCACCGGGGAGCTGTTTTTT	CASSSGVSTGELFF
TRBV7-9	TRBJ2-1	TRBD2	NA	TGTGCCAGCAGCCGGACTAGCGGGAAGGGGGTCAATGAGCAGTTCTTC	CASSRTSGKGVNEQFF
TRBV9	TRBJ1-2	TRBD1	NA	TGTGCCAGCAGCGTTGGGACAGTTGGAAACTATGGCTACACCTTC	CASSVGTVGNYGYTF
TRBV6-1	TRBJ2-7	TRBD1	NA	TGTGCCAGCAGCCGGGGACAGGCCTACGAGCAGTACTTC	CASSRGQAYEQYF